The entry below describes one T cell receptor (beta chain). This entry belongs to a study of T cell changes during pregnancy in multiple sclerosis. Data came from immunoSEQ multiplex PCR; TCRdb stores just in-frame clones and leaves some out. The sample yields around 120,000 clones, approximately 89% seen once. The CDR3 is 13 amino acids. With 6 bases removed from V and 5 bases from J, the gap between germline ends came to 16 bases. In germline, CDR1 is SQVTM, CDR2 ANQGSEA. Source: peripheral blood, taken after pregnancy. The chain is built from TRBV29-1 and TRBJ2-5, with a weak D call TRBD2 (6 bases). This sequence was found in a female donor with multiple sclerosis, enrolled in a pregnancy study. The CDR3 region has the DNA TGCAGCGTCGACTCGGGGGACGGCGAGACCCAGTACTTC. This codes for CSVDSGDGETQYF.